These 4 T cell receptor beta chains were sequenced from one sample in a study of CD8 T cells in Susac syndrome. Reverse transcription of roughly 0.5 to 1 ug RNA was carried out with random hexamers. TCRdb used MiXCR to reprocess the immunoSEQ multiplex PCR reads, holding one entry per CDR3 protein. The sample includes around 130,000 distinct CDR3 sequences, around 91% of them seen just once. Material for sequencing was CD8+ T cells from PBMCs. Receptor source: a human donor with multiple sclerosis.

This clonotype was counted a few times. The chain has TRBV24-1 and TRBJ2-5; no definite D call. The CDR3 has 13 amino acids. CDR1 KGHDR and CDR2 SFDVKD come from the germline V gene. Trimming took off 4 bases at V and 5 bases at J, with 10 bases between the two ends. DNA for the CDR3: TGTGCCACCAGTGAGGGGTCTGGGGAGACCCAGTACTTC. Translated: CATSEGSGETQYF.

This clonotype came up a few times. V gene TRBV27 combines with J gene TRBJ2-7, with D perhaps TRBD1 (6 bases). Trimming cost V 3 bases and J 0 bases, with 6 bases left between them. Per germline, CDR1 MNHEY and CDR2 SMNVEV (reference sequence). The CDR3 consists of 13 residues. CDR3 bases: TGTGCCAGCAGTTTGGACAGCTCCTACGAGCAGTACTTC. Translated, it gives CASSLDSSYEQYF.

The V gene is TRBV13, the J gene TRBJ2-7; a weak D match, TRBD1 (5 bases). The CDR3 runs to 11 residues. CDR1 is PRHDT, CDR2 FYEKMQ, per germline (reference sequence). The CDR3 loop reads CAEQVSYEQYF. The CDR3 bases are TGTGCAGAACAGGTCTCCTACGAGCAGTACTTC.

V is TRBV29-1 and J is TRBJ1-2; 8 nucleotides align to TRBD1. Germline V gene data show CDR1 as SQVTM and CDR2 as ANQGSEA. The CDR3 runs 13 residues. V trimming: 7 bases; J trimming: 6 bases; junction bases outside the gene matches: 10. Here the CDR3 reads CSGSGQGSDGYTF. The CDR3, as DNA: TGCAGCGGCTCCGGACAGGGATCCGATGGCTACACCTTC.